This T cell receptor (beta chain) was sequenced for a study of T cell responses to AZD1222 COVID-19 vaccine. Study conclusions and caveats: Rises in breadth and depth of Spike-specific TCRs came after two AZD1222 doses. The CD4 TCRs associated with vaccination extended across spike and predominated at 160-218 and 743-854. Repertoires were collected only later (after the peak T cell response had occurred).

The V segment lost 5 bases and the J segment 4 bases; nucleotides outside the gene matches: 5. The CDR3 loop spans 14 amino acids. The germline V gene encodes CDR1 SEHNR and CDR2 FQNEAQ (reference sequence). In regard to this clone: Its antigen remains unidentified.

Produced via immunoSEQ multiplex PCR; TCRdb's table is partial and in-frame only. The data contain about 180,000 clones, around 88% of them singletons. The sample in question was peripheral blood, obtained on day 0 of AZD1222 vaccination. The source is an adult in good health. The J gene is TRBJ2-1, the V gene TRBV7-9, with 7 positions matching TRBD2. The CDR3 spells CASSPLAEYNEQFF. CDR3 DNA sequence: TGTGCCAGCAGCCCCCTAGCGGAGTACAATGAGCAGTTCTTC.